This entry concerns a single TCR beta chain. The specificity of this receptor is unknown. No clone much larger than this one lies a single base away; base qualities are absent. Here V drops 3 bases and J drops 6 bases, and the junction holds 7 bases not matched to any gene. Spanning cysteine to phenylalanine, the CDR3 consists of 15 amino acids. The entry retains the CDR3 DNA only, 45 bases that are in frame from base 1. CDR1 is given as SGHRS and CDR2 as YFSETQ, both from the germline V gene. These data belong to a study of blood T cells in healthy people across ages (dated by TCRdb to about 2015). Background for the entire study: Template switching captured roughly one uniquely barcoded TCR beta cDNA molecule per two T cells in model experiments. The donors were split into four age groups: young (average around 16 years), middle-aged (roughly 42), aged (roughly 60) and long-lived (approximately 80). To avoid experimental bias, donors of different ages were distributed randomly across sequencing lanes. The study analyzed two additional independent replicas of 1 million unique cDNA reads from the same blood draw for two donors, one aged 18 to 30 and one aged 80 or older. To track age-related changes in TCR beta repertoire diversity, the study relied on deep sequencing normalized with unique cDNA molecular identifiers.

Receptor libraries were prepared by 5' RACE. Reads for this sample came from an Illumina HiSeq 2500. A second roughly 6 to 12 cycle PCR used a sample-barcoded 5' primer and a J-beta primer mix. A template-switch 5' adaptor carrying 12 random nucleotides introduced a unique molecular identifier onto each TCR beta cDNA molecule. Each sample yielded at least 2.5 million CDR3-containing paired-end reads. First-strand cDNA was synthesized from all RNA with the Mint cDNA synthesis kit, primed by a TRBC-specific oligonucleotide. All cDNA was treated with uracil-DNA glycosylase and then went through a first 18-cycle PCR with the universal primers M1SS and BC2_uni_R. Concerning the study's data processing: For normalization, 1 million high-quality reads were randomly selected from each sample, with every read carrying a distinct molecular identifier. Reads sharing molecular identifiers were discarded rather than binned into consensus sequences. CDR3 identification, clonotype clustering and error correction used MiTCR with a Q25 quality threshold and the strictest error-elimination algorithm. A nonparametric unseen species model using Euler transformation provided a lower-bound estimate of total TCR beta diversity. TCRdb's own reprocessing of the public reads used fastp at Q25 and MiXCR and kept productive beta chains. Every distinct CDR3 protein forms one entry, paired with its most common genes and DNA. TCRdb, not the authors, supplied the V and J calls. This sample has about 640,000 distinct CDR3 sequences in its table, and approximately 59% of those were observed once. The ten largest clones capture over 35% of the sample.

The 40 or so donors, aged about 6 to 95 years, were systemically healthy Caucasian individuals from Russia. About 9.6 milliliters of peripheral blood were collected from each donor into EDTA-treated Vacutainer tubes. PBMCs were isolated by Ficoll-Paque density-gradient centrifugation, with at least 6 million obtained per sample. Total RNA was extracted from PBMCs with Trizol reagent, with at least 5 micrograms obtained per sample. For every donor, an aliquot of PBMCs went through flow cytometry to measure the percentages of naive CD45RAhigh/CD27high T cells. General findings and caveats noted by the study authors: Because donor CMV infection status was unknown, age-related changes in expanded clonotypes were potentially confounded. Conclusive comparison of naive and antigen-experienced compartments was prevented by the profiling of bulk unsorted PBMCs. There was a strong correlation between observed TCR beta diversity and the percentage of naive T cells measured by flow cytometry. Compared with the aged group, the long-lived group had more naive CD4+ T cells, fewer expanded clones and increased TCR diversity, a pattern suggesting age selection. Observed TCR beta diversity per million T cells fell roughly linearly with age, and a significant reduction was already apparent by age about 43. Estimates of total diversity based on one million sequenced T cells were considered lower bounds and underestimates.

Source material: blood. This TCR was sampled from a man aged 60 to 69 in good health. The chain is assembled from TRBV5-1 and TRBJ2-7; TRBD1 aligns with 12 central bases. The sequenced DNA is TGCGCCAGCAGCTCCCGGGACAGGGGGCTTTTCGAGCAGTACTTC. This codes for CASSSRDRGLFEQYF.